This is a list of T cell receptor beta chains from one sample in a study. TCRdb re-analysed the 5' RACE reads in MiXCR, keeping a single row per CDR3 protein. Of approximately 40,000 distinct CDR3 sequences in the sample, approximately 22% were seen once. Sequencing was carried out using Tregs sorted from blood. These receptors all come from a female donor with breast cancer. CDR3s include the opening cysteine and the closing phenylalanine or tryptophan. D genes are given only for firm matches. The size field is filled for only some rows; it gives once, few, many or a size class.

TRBV5-1	few	TRBJ2-7	TRBD2	CASSPGLTSSYEQYF	TGCGCCAGCAGCCCGGGACTAACCTCCTCCTACGAGCAGTACTTC
TRBV29-1	many	TRBJ2-1	TRBD1	CSGVGGTGPSYNEQFF	TGCAGCGGGGTGGGGGGGACAGGGCCCTCCTACAATGAGCAGTTCTTC
TRBV4-1	.	TRBJ1-3	.	CASSQVGSGNTIYF	TGCGCCAGCAGCCAAGTAGGCTCTGGAAACACCATATATTTT
TRBV7-2	.	TRBJ2-7	TRBD1	CASSLVERTGSSYEQYF	TGTGCCAGCAGCTTAGTCGAAAGGACAGGCTCTTCCTACGAGCAGTACTTC
TRBV12-3/TRBV12-4	few	TRBJ1-4	.	CASSLATGTQGKLFF	TGTGCCAGCAGTTTAGCTACAGGGACCCAGGGTAAACTGTTTTTT
TRBV30	few	TRBJ1-3	.	CAWSGGSFSGNTIYF	TGTGCCTGGAGTGGTGGGAGCTTCTCTGGAAACACCATATATTTT
TRBV20-1	many	TRBJ2-7	.	CSVGQLYEQYF	TGCAGTGTCGGACAGCTCTACGAGCAGTACTTC
TRBV5-1	few	TRBJ2-2	.	CASSLLETRAPGELFF	TGCGCCAGCAGCTTGTTAGAGACCCGGGCCCCCGGGGAGCTGTTTTTT
TRBV20-1	.	TRBJ2-3	.	CSAPEETGLSTDTQYF	TGCAGTGCCCCGGAGGAGACCGGACTCAGCACAGATACGCAGTATTTT
TRBV20-1	medium-sized	TRBJ2-7	.	CSARAEGYEQYF	TGCAGTGCTAGGGCGGAGGGCTACGAGCAGTACTTC
TRBV12-3/TRBV12-4	many	TRBJ2-3	.	CASSLAVSLAGTDTQYF	TGTGCCAGCAGTTTAGCAGTTTCTCTAGCTGGCACAGATACGCAGTATTTT
TRBV21-1	.	TRBJ1-1	.	CASSMGGGTEALF	TGTGCCAGCAGCATGGGGGGTGGCACTGAAGCTCTCTTT
TRBV7-2	many	TRBJ2-5	.	CASSYRVQETQYF	TGTGCCAGCAGCTACAGGGTCCAAGAGACCCAGTACTTC
TRBV12-3/TRBV12-4	.	TRBJ2-3	.	CASSFPSGFSEPSTDTQYF	TGTGCCAGCAGTTTCCCCAGTGGCTTCAGCGAGCCGAGCACAGATACGCAGTATTTT
TRBV20-1	many	TRBJ2-7	TRBD2	CSARPPTSFNEQYF	TGCAGTGCTAGGCCCCCGACTAGCTTTAACGAGCAGTACTTC
TRBV10-3	many	TRBJ2-1	TRBD2	CAISESPLAGVNNEQFF	TGTGCCATCAGTGAGTCCCCACTAGCGGGAGTTAACAATGAGCAGTTCTTC
TRBV15	.	TRBJ2-1	TRBD2	CATSREGLAVNEQFF	TGTGCCACCAGCAGAGAAGGACTAGCGGTCAATGAGCAGTTCTTC
TRBV6-1	many	TRBJ1-1	.	CASRVSQGMNTEAFF	TGTGCCAGCAGGGTGTCTCAGGGTATGAACACTGAAGCTTTCTTT
TRBV12-3/TRBV12-4	many	TRBJ1-4	.	CASSPVQQGGEKLFF	TGTGCCAGCTCCCCGGTACAACAGGGAGGTGAAAAACTGTTTTTT
TRBV12-3/TRBV12-4	many	TRBJ2-7	.	CASSPGPTYEQYF	TGTGCCAGCAGCCCTGGGCCCACCTACGAGCAGTACTTC
TRBV6-5	.	TRBJ2-1	.	CASSYSDMSHNEQFF	TGTGCCAGCAGTTACTCAGACATGTCCCACAATGAGCAGTTCTTC
TRBV20-1	.	TRBJ2-3	.	CSANTNRAGGDTQYF	TGCAGTGCTAACACCAACAGGGCGGGTGGAGATACGCAGTATTTT
TRBV7-9	few	TRBJ2-1	.	CASSFSFGEQFF	TGTGCCAGCAGCTTTAGCTTCGGTGAGCAGTTCTTC
TRBV29-1	few	TRBJ1-2	TRBD1	CSVDTGGKWGYTF	TGCAGCGTTGATACAGGGGGGAAGTGGGGCTACACCTTC
TRBV28	few	TRBJ1-2	.	CASSPVGDYGYTF	TGTGCCAGCAGCCCTGTGGGGGACTATGGCTACACCTTC
TRBV6-1	few	TRBJ1-5	.	CASSDPGRNQPQHF	TGTGCCAGCAGTGACCCAGGACGCAATCAGCCCCAGCATTTT
TRBV18	few	TRBJ2-6	.	CASSPSGRANVLTF	TGTGCCAGCTCACCATCTGGGAGGGCCAACGTCCTGACTTTC
TRBV5-1	.	TRBJ1-1	TRBD1	CASSPGQGAQMNTEAFF	TGCGCCAGCAGCCCAGGACAGGGGGCTCAGATGAACACTGAAGCTTTCTTT
TRBV10-3	many	TRBJ2-5	TRBD1	CAISPTGEETQYF	TGTGCCATCAGCCCGACAGGGGAAGAGACCCAGTACTTC
TRBV3-1	.	TRBJ2-7	.	CASSQGTPYEQYF	TGTGCCAGCAGCCAAGGGACACCGTACGAGCAGTACTTC
TRBV20-1	few	TRBJ2-4	TRBD1	CSARSGTGDPNIQYF	TGCAGTGCTAGATCCGGGACAGGGGACCCAAACATTCAGTACTTC
TRBV28	.	TRBJ2-7	.	CASSFLVGRRLPSYEQYF	TGTGCCAGCAGTTTCCTTGTTGGTCGTCGACTCCCAAGCTACGAGCAGTACTTC
TRBV9	.	TRBJ2-5	.	CASSVEGRGQETQYF	TGTGCCAGCAGCGTAGAGGGGCGAGGGCAAGAGACCCAGTACTTC
TRBV4-1	many	TRBJ2-1	TRBD1	CASSLLQGENNEQFF	TGCGCCAGCAGCCTTCTACAGGGGGAAAACAATGAGCAGTTCTTC